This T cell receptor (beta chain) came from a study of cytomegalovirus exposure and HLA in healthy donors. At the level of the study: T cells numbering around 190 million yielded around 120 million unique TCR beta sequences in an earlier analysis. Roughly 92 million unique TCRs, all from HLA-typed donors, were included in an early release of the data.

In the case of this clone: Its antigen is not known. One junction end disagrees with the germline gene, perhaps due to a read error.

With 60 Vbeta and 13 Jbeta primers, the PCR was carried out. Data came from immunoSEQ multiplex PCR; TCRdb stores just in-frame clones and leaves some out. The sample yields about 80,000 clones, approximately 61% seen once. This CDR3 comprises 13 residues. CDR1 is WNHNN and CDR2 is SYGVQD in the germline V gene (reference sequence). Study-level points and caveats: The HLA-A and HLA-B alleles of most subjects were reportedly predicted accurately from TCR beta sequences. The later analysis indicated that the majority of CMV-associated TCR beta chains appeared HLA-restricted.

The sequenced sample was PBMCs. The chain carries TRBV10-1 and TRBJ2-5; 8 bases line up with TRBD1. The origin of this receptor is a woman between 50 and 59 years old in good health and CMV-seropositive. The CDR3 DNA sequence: TGCGCCAGCAGTGACGGACAGGGAGAGGCCCAGTACTTC. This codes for CASSDGQGEAQYF.